Presented here are 29 T cell receptor beta chains from one specimen sequenced in a study of vaccination and CD4 T cells after COVID-19. Time point specified: late sampling 161 to 241 days after vaccination in a few convalescent patients. Specified treatment: roughly 11-day PBMC culture with coronavirus spike peptide pools or control peptides (ViraFEST assay). Sequenced with the Oncomine TCR Beta short-read assay was DNA taken from cultured CD4+ T cells. One entry per CDR3 protein results from TCRdb running MiXCR on the PCR reads. The data contain nearly 25,000 distinct CDR3 sequences, 30% of them singletons. Their antigens are not known. The specimen was CD4+ T cells from blood, cultured in vitro, collected about 7 months after SARS-CoV-2 vaccination. The source is a human donor who had recovered from COVID-19.

This chain links TRBV27 with TRBJ2-1; 9 bases map to TRBD2. J gave up 2 bases and V 3 bases, and 8 bases lay outside the gene matches. CDR1 is MNHEY and CDR2 is SMNVEV in the germline V gene (reference sequence). This CDR3 comprises 17 residues. CDR3 protein: CASSFWAGGGPYNEQFF. Here the CDR3 DNA reads TGTGCCAGCAGTTTTTGGGCGGGGGGGGGCCCCTACAATGAGCAGTTCTTC.

This chain's CDR3 is CASSDGTAAEAFF. CDR3 in DNA: TGTGCCAGCAGCGACGGGACAGCGGCTGAAGCTTTCTTT. The chain combines TRBV6-1 with TRBJ1-1, with 7 bases that match TRBD1. J lost 6 bases, V lost 6 bases, and 7 bases had no gene match. Germline CDR1 MNHNS, CDR2 SASEGT. The CDR3 spans 13 residues.

This clonotype appeared a single time. The CDR3 DNA follows: TGTGCCAGCAGCAAAAGGGTAAGGACCCTATATGGCTACACCTTC. Amino acids: CASSKRVRTLYGYTF. The chain links TRBV21-1 to TRBJ1-2. TRBV21-1 is a listed pseudogene. This CDR3 is built from 15 residues.

The rearrangement joins TRBV5-4 to TRBJ2-3, with a possible D match to TRBD2 (6 bases). From germline, CDR1 is SGHNT and CDR2 YYREEE (reference sequence). Trimming cost V 4 bases and J 0 bases, with 12 bases left between them. The CDR3 consists of 15 residues. CDR3 sequence: CASSGLQDSTDTQYF. CDR3 nucleotides: TGTGCCAGCAGCGGACTACAGGACAGCACAGATACGCAGTATTTT.

The genes are TRBV29-1 and TRBJ2-5; TRBD1 might be the D (6 bases). CDR1 and CDR2 from the germline V gene are SQVTM and ANQGSEA. The germline V and J ends were trimmed by 8 bases and 2 bases, with 9 bases remaining between them. The CDR3 extends over 11 amino acids. CDR3 nucleotide sequence: TGCAGCTCTGGACAGCAAGAGACCCAGTACTTC. It yields the protein CSSGQQETQYF. The whole variable domain, filled in from reference TRBV29-1 and TRBJ2-5, reads SAVISQKPSRDICQRGTSLTIQCQVDSQVTMMFWYRQQPGQSLTLIATANQGSEATYESGFVIDKFPISRPNLTFSTLTVSNMSPEDSSIYLCSSGQQETQYFGPGTRLLVL.

V and J are TRBV2 and TRBJ2-1; tentative D call: TRBD1 (5 bases). Germline V CDR1 and CDR2: SNHLY, FYNNEI. There are 15 residues in the CDR3. With 2 bases removed from V and 10 bases from J, the gap between germline ends came to 18 bases. CDR3 coding DNA: TGTGCCAGCAGTGAACTCCTAGGGGTAGTCGGGGAGCAGTTCTTC. Encoded protein: CASSELLGVVGEQFF.

This clonotype was seen only a few times. The V call is TRBV6-5, the J call TRBJ1-2; D unclear. Trimming removed 4 bases from V and 8 bases from J, with 14 bases in between. Per germline, CDR1 MNHEY and CDR2 SVGAGI. CDR3 length: 13 residues. The CDR3 nucleotides are TGTGCCAGCAGTTTCAGGCGGCTCTCGGGCTACACCTTC. Its protein is CASSFRRLSGYTF.

V and J are TRBV18 and TRBJ1-6, with TRBD1 as a possible D gene (5 bases). Germline V CDR1 and CDR2: KGHSH, LQKENI. The CDR3 spans 14 residues. The ends were cut back, 3 bases at V and 5 bases at J, with 8 bases in the middle. CDR3 nucleotides: TGTGCCAGCTCACCTAGCAGGGATAATTCACCCCTCCACTTT. It translates to CASSPSRDNSPLHF.

This clonotype was counted only a few times. This chain uses TRBV20-1 with TRBJ2-7; 7 nucleotides agree with TRBD1. V was pared by 6 bases and J by 4 bases, with 12 bases of the junction left unmatched. Germline V gene lookup returns CDR1 DFQATT and CDR2 SNEGSKA (reference sequence). This CDR3 has 14 amino acids. CDR3 DNA sequence: TGCAGTGCCGGCCCCCGGGACAGAGTATACGAGCAGTACTTC. Translated: CSAGPRDRVYEQYF.

The rearrangement joins TRBV20-1 to TRBJ2-1; D might be TRBD2 (6 bases). Trimming took off 3 bases at V and 4 bases at J, with 16 bases between the two ends. The CDR3 is 15 amino acids. Germline V gives CDR1 DFQATT, CDR2 SNEGSKA (reference sequence). CDR3 sequence: CSARAGTPLYNEQFF. The CDR3 coding sequence is TGCAGTGCTAGGGCCGGGACTCCCCTTTACAATGAGCAGTTCTTC.

Concerning this clonotype itself: At one of its ends the junction is not consistent with the germline gene, which may arise from a read error. This chain connects TRBV6-5 to TRBJ2-7; D may correspond to TRBD1 or TRBD2 (5 bases each). Germline CDR1 and CDR2: MNHEY and SVGAGI. There are 11 residues in the CDR3. The CDR3, as DNA: TGTGCCAGCAATTACTCGGGACGGGTGTACTTC. Residues: CASNYSGRVYF.

The J gene is TRBJ2-7, the V gene TRBV5-4; the D gene could be TRBD1 or TRBD2 (6 bases each). Trimming shortened V by 0 bases and J by 3 bases, and 13 bases separated the two germline ends. The CDR3 has 15 amino acids. Per germline, CDR1 SGHNT and CDR2 YYREEE (reference sequence). The CDR3 region is CASSLDPGAHYEQYF. CDR3 bases: TGTGCCAGCAGCTTGGACCCGGGGGCCCACTACGAGCAGTACTTC.

The sample holds a few counts of this clonotype. CDR3 amino acids: CSARTSEQYF. CDR3 nucleotide sequence: TGCAGTGCTAGGACTAGCGAGCAGTACTTC. The V and J genes are TRBV20-1 and TRBJ2-7, with D tentatively TRBD2 (6 bases). The CDR3 is made up of 10 amino acids. Trimming took 3 bases from V and 6 from J, leaving 6 bases between them. Germline values: CDR1 DFQATT, CDR2 SNEGSKA (reference sequence).

V usage is TRBV20-1 and J usage is TRBJ2-7; the match to TRBD2 covers 8 bases. This CDR3 region has 14 residues. CDR1 and CDR2 (germline): DFQATT, SNEGSKA (reference sequence). J lost 3 bases, V lost 5 bases, and 9 bases had no gene match. CDR3 residues: CSAERAGVVYEQYF. The CDR3 DNA sequence: TGCAGTGCTGAGAGAGCGGGAGTAGTCTACGAGCAGTACTTC.

This clonotype was seen a handful of times. V is TRBV20-1 and J is TRBJ2-7; D is uncertain. Trimming took off 3 bases at V and 2 bases at J, with 11 bases between the two ends. This CDR3 is 13 amino acids long. Germline CDR1 and CDR2: DFQATT and SNEGSKA (reference sequence). The CDR3 nucleotides read TGCAGTGCTAGTTCCGCGTCAGCCTACGAGCAGTACTTC. It encodes CSASSASAYEQYF.

J is TRBJ1-2 and V is TRBV19; the D is unclear. Trimming left V 7 bases short and J 6 bases short, with 21 bases between. The CDR3 has 15 amino acids. Germline CDR1 reads LNHDA; CDR2 reads SQIVND (reference sequence). The CDR3 reads CASTPETRRSNGYTF. DNA of the CDR3: TGTGCCAGTACCCCTGAGACACGGAGGTCAAATGGCTACACCTTC.

The chain recombines TRBV12-3 or TRBV12-4 with TRBJ2-5; TRBD1 agrees at 7 bases. The CDR3 spans 16 residues. Unmatched junction bases numbered 19, after V lost 6 bases and J lost 9 bases. The CDR3 region has the DNA TGTGCCAGCAGCTCAGGGGGTAGAGCCCACCTAGGCCCCCAGTACTTC. Its protein product is CASSSGGRAHLGPQYF.

The rearrangement links TRBV20-1 to TRBJ1-6; the match to TRBD1 covers 7 bases. The length of the CDR3 is 13 residues. Germline trimming cut 5 bases from V and 8 bases from J; bases unmatched to any gene: 6. Germline loops: CDR1 DFQATT, CDR2 SNEGSKA (reference sequence). DNA for the CDR3: TGCAGTGCTCTGACAGGGACGGATTCACCCCTCCACTTT. Its translation: CSALTGTDSPLHF.

The chain uses TRBV2 and TRBJ2-7, with D perhaps TRBD1 (5 bases). V was cut by 10 bases and J by 4 bases, with 20 bases left in between. In germline, CDR1 is SNHLY, CDR2 FYNNEI. This CDR3 region has 14 residues. The CDR3 is CATPPRGRDYEQYF. The CDR3 coding sequence is TGTGCCACCCCCCCCCGCGGCAGGGATTACGAGCAGTACTTC.

The chain carries TRBV15 and TRBJ1-5; D gene uncertain. The V end was cut by 3 bases, the J end by 5 bases, with 11 bases between. CDR1 and CDR2 from the germline V gene are LNHNV and YYDKDF (reference sequence). The CDR3 contains 14 residues. This CDR3 is CATSRITRDQPQHF. The DNA of the CDR3 is TGTGCCACCAGCAGGATAACACGGGATCAGCCCCAGCATTTT.

This clonotype is categorized as medium-sized. This chain joins TRBV7-9 and TRBJ1-1; D is perhaps TRBD1 (5 bases). This CDR3 is built from 13 residues. CDR1 and CDR2 (germline): SEHNR, FQNEAQ (reference sequence). Trimming pared 8 bases from V and 2 bases from J, leaving 12 bases between. CDR3 amino acids: CASVGQGNTEAFF. For the CDR3, the DNA is TGTGCCAGCGTCGGGCAGGGAAACACTGAAGCTTTCTTT.

This clonotype was seen a single time. This sequence joins TRBV7-9 and TRBJ2-7; D may be TRBD1 (6 bases). The CDR3 is made up of 15 amino acids. Germline V gives CDR1 SEHNR, CDR2 FQNEAQ (reference sequence). Trimming stripped 5 bases from V and 2 bases from J, with 16 bases between. The CDR3 region is CASSPRTDPAYEQYF. CDR3 nucleotide sequence: TGTGCCAGCAGCCCACGGACAGACCCAGCCTACGAGCAGTACTTC.

J is TRBJ1-5 and V is TRBV7-9; perhaps TRBD1 as D (6 bases). This CDR3 has 17 amino acids. CDR1 is SEHNR and CDR2 is FQNEAQ in the germline V gene (reference sequence). The V end lost 2 bases, the J end lost 3 bases, and 17 bases lay between the germline ends. The CDR3 DNA reads as TGTGCCAGCAGCTTAACCACGGGCAGGGGAGACAATCAGCCCCAGCATTTT. It encodes CASSLTTGRGDNQPQHF.

The V call is TRBV28, the J call TRBJ1-2, with D perhaps matching TRBD1 (5 bases). Germline-derived CDR1 and CDR2 are MDHEN and SYDVKM. The CDR3 consists of 11 residues. Trimming took 2 bases from V and 11 from J, leaving 9 bases between them. In DNA form, the CDR3 reads TGTGCCAGCAGTTTAGAGGGGTCATACACCTTC. Protein sequence: CASSLEGSYTF.

This clonotype was seen more than once but under ten times. The gene calls are TRBV6-2 or TRBV6-3 and TRBJ2-1; the D call may be TRBD1 or TRBD2 (7 bases each). The V end lost 6 bases, the J end lost 8 bases, and 17 bases lay between the germline ends. The CDR3 loop spans 14 amino acids. Per the germline V gene, CDR1 is MNHEY and CDR2 is SVGEGT. CDR3 nucleotides: TGTGCCAGCAGGGAAGGGGGCGCGGGAGATGAGCAGTTCTTC. Translation: CASREGGAGDEQFF.

V usage is TRBV20-1 and J usage is TRBJ2-5, with TRBD2 matching 9 bases. Germline trimming cut 5 bases from V and 4 bases from J; bases unmatched to any gene: 17. In germline, CDR1 is DFQATT, CDR2 SNEGSKA (reference sequence). CDR3 length: 17 amino acids. CDR3 nucleotide sequence: TGCAGTGCTGCTAAGGAGGATAGCGGGAGTCCTCGAGAGACCCAGTACTTC. This translates into CSAAKEDSGSPRETQYF.

This clonotype has a handful of counts. The CDR3 sequence is CASRLGGSYGYTF. CDR3 nucleotides: TGTGCCAGCAGACTAGGGGGCAGCTATGGCTACACCTTC. The V and J genes are TRBV6-1 and TRBJ1-2; 7 positions agree with TRBD1. The CDR3 length is 13 residues. The trim removed 6 bases at V and 4 bases at J, leaving 5 bases unmatched. CDR1 MNHNS and CDR2 SASEGT come from the germline V gene.

This clonotype was seen a handful of times. The rearrangement links TRBV27 to TRBJ1-5; D remains ambiguous. CDR1 is MNHEY and CDR2 is SMNVEV in the germline V gene (reference sequence). Trimming shortened V by 7 bases and J by 2 bases, and 15 bases separated the two germline ends. The CDR3 has 15 amino acids. As DNA, the CDR3 is TGTGCCAGCACTTCAGGTGGAAGGGGCAATCAGCCCCAGCATTTT. Translation: CASTSGGRGNQPQHF.

This clonotype was detected only a few times. V and J are TRBV28 and TRBJ1-6, with 9 bases aligning to TRBD1. The CDR3 has 15 residues. Trimming cost V 6 bases and J 4 bases; bases outside gene matches: 4. Germline assignment: CDR1 MDHEN and CDR2 SYDVKM. The CDR3 loop reads CASRTGGTYNSPLHF. In DNA, the CDR3 is TGTGCCAGCAGAACAGGGGGCACGTATAATTCACCCCTCCACTTT. The entire variable domain, with the rest obtained from reference TRBV28 and TRBJ1-6, is as follows: DVKVTQSSRYLVKRTGEKVFLECVQDMDHENMFWYRQDPGLGLRLIYFSYDVKMKEKGDIPEGYSVSREKKERFSLILESASTNQTSMYLCASRTGGTYNSPLHFGNGTRLTVT.